This T cell receptor beta chain was sequenced in a study of shared clonotypes between healthy human individuals. Sequencing was performed with immunoSEQ multiplex PCR; in TCRdb, only in-frame clones are kept and a portion is missing. The profile shows over a million clones, more than 75% of them singletons. Regarding this clone: As yet, its antigen is unknown.

The study's findings and limits: Around 5% was the fraction of naive CD4 clonotypes found shared across four donors. The four-donor shared clonotypes exceeded non-shared clonotypes in generation probability, with non-shared ones scoring lower. Clonotype sharing among donors was thought likely to change with sequencing depth. Sample collection involved blood only; tissue repertoires are likely different.

This TCR was recovered from a man aged 18 to 30 in good health. Some clones in this sample may be carry-over from other donors' samples. The sequenced material came from memory CD4+ T cells from PBMCs. Specified subset: CD45RA-negative fraction.

CDR3 coding DNA: TGTGCCAGTAGTATAGACCTGTACGGGGGCCAAGAGACCCAGTACTTC. Its translation: CASSIDLYGGQETQYF. The chain uses TRBV19 and TRBJ2-5; D is perhaps TRBD2 (6 bases). Trimming took 0 bases from V and 1 from J, leaving 12 bases between them. Germline V CDR1 and CDR2: LNHDA, SQIVND (reference sequence). The CDR3 totals 16 residues. The full variable domain, its missing parts supplied by reference TRBV19 and TRBJ2-5, is DGGITQSPKYLFRKEGQNVTLSCEQNLNHDAMYWYRQDPGQGLRLIYYSQIVNDFQKGDIAEGYSVSREKKESFPLTVTSAQKNPTAFYLCASSIDLYGGQETQYFGPGTRLLVL.